This T cell receptor beta chain stems from a study of blood T cell repertoires in COVID-19. The V gene end was trimmed by 8 bases and the J gene end by 8 bases; junction bases not matched to a gene: 9. Germline loops: CDR1 LNHDA, CDR2 SQIVND (reference sequence). The CDR3 has 13 residues. Each participant's cohort was designated according to participant-reported clinical history. Profiling relied on immunoSEQ multiplex PCR, and the TCRdb table lists in-frame clones only, not all of them. The sample records a few hundred thousand clones, around 87% being singletons. V and J are TRBV19 and TRBJ2-1, with 7 positions matching TRBD2. Input material: PBMCs or T cells enriched from blood (not recorded which). This TCR was sampled from a man aged 40-55 years in a cohort exposed to, infected with or recovered from COVID-19 (not recorded which). The CDR3 region is CASGERGGDEQFF. In DNA form, the CDR3 reads TGTGCCAGTGGAGAGCGGGGCGGCGATGAGCAGTTCTTC.